Listed below are T cell receptor beta chains from one sample, sequenced in a study of T cells in Graves' hyperthyroidism and ophthalmopathy. TCRdb analysed the multiplex PCR reads with MiXCR anew, one entry per CDR3 protein. Among nearly 600,000 distinct CDR3 sequences listed, approximately 15% were seen once. The sample consisted of blood. The receptors come from a woman under 30 with Graves' ophthalmopathy. CDR3s include the opening cysteine and the closing phenylalanine or tryptophan. The D gene is left open where the match is weak. The size field is filled for only some rows; it gives once, few, many or a size class.

>TRBJ2-5|NA|few|TRBV29-1
TGCAGCGTTGCACAACGGGTAGCAAAGGAGACCCAGTACTTC
CSVAQRVAKETQYF
>TRBJ1-1|NA|few|TRBV4-1
TGCGCCAGCAGCCAAGATAGGTTCACGGAAGCTTTCTTT
CASSQDRFTEAFF
>TRBJ1-2|NA|NA|TRBV5-8
TGTGCCAGCAGCCTAGGGGAACAGATTAACTATGGCTACACCTTC
CASSLGEQINYGYTF
>TRBJ2-7|TRBD1|many|TRBV30
TGTGCCCTCGAGGCTGGGACAGTACCACCTGGGCAGTACTTC
CALEAGTVPPGQYF
>TRBJ1-1|NA|few|TRBV20-1
TGCAGTGCTCCCCGGACGTTGAACACTGAAGCTTTCTTT
CSAPRTLNTEAFF
>TRBJ2-7|NA|medium-sized|TRBV7-2
TGTGCCAGCAGCCTACAGGGGGGGCCTTACGAGCAGTACTTC
CASSLQGGPYEQYF
>TRBJ2-7|TRBD1|many|TRBV19
TGTGCCAGTAGCCGCAGGGGGCTCACCTACGAGCAGTACTTC
CASSRRGLTYEQYF
>TRBJ2-5|TRBD2|many|TRBV12-3/TRBV12-4
TGTGCCAGCAGTTTATTGGGACTAGCACGAGAGACCCAGTACTTC
CASSLLGLARETQYF
>TRBJ2-3|NA|many|TRBV28
TGTGCCAGCAGTCTTTCGGGCACCGCGGCTACGCAGTATTTT
CASSLSGTAATQYF
>TRBJ2-5|TRBD2|many|TRBV7-9
TGTGCCAGCCAGGGGCTAGCGGGGCCTCAAGAGACCCAGTACTTC
CASQGLAGPQETQYF
>TRBJ2-2|NA|NA|TRBV14
TGTGCCAGCAGCCAAGTCGGAGCGAACACCGGGGAGCTGTTTTTT
CASSQVGANTGELFF
>TRBJ2-2|NA|many|TRBV20-1
TGCAGTGCCATATCCCCGGGCCGGAACACCGGGGAGCTGTTTTTT
CSAISPGRNTGELFF
>TRBJ1-6|NA|NA|TRBV28
TGTGCCAGCAGTTCTGGACCCCGGGGGTCGCCCCTCCACTTT
CASSSGPRGSPLHF
>TRBJ2-5|NA|NA|TRBV9
TGTGCCAGCAGCGTAGGTTTTGGGGCAGGGGAGGAGACCCAGTACTTC
CASSVGFGAGEETQYF
>TRBJ2-3|NA|many|TRBV7-2
TGTGCCAGCAGCTCCACCCTTGCGAGCACAGATACGCAGTATTTT
CASSSTLASTDTQYF
>TRBJ2-7|TRBD1|many|TRBV3-1
TGTGCCAGCAGCCCCGGACAGGGGCCCGACGAGCAGTACTTC
CASSPGQGPDEQYF
>TRBJ1-5|NA|few|TRBV12-3/TRBV12-4
TGTGCCAGCAGTCTTACGTCTCAGCCCCAGCATTTT
CASSLTSQPQHF